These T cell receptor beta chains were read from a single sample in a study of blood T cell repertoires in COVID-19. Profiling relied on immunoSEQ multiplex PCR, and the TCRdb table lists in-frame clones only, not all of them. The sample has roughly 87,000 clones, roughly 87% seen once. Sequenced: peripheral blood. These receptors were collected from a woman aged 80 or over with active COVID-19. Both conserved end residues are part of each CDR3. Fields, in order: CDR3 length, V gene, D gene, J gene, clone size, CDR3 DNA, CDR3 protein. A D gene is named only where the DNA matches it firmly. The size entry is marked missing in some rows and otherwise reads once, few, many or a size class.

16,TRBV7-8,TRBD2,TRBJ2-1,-,TGTGCCAGCAGCTTGGACAGACTAGCGGATTACAATGAGCAGTTCTTC,CASSLDRLADYNEQFF
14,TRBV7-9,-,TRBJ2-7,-,TGTGCCAGCAGCCCCCGGGACTTCTCCTACGAGCAGTACTTC,CASSPRDFSYEQYF
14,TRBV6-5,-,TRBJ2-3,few,TGTGCCAGCAGTTACCAGCGGTTCACAGATACGCAGTATTTT,CASSYQRFTDTQYF
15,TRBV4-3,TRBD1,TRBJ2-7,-,TGCGCCAGCAGCATCCATCCGGGACAGGGCGACGAGCAGTACTTC,CASSIHPGQGDEQYF
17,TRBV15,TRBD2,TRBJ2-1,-,TGTGCCACCAGCAGTGGCTTCACGGGGACTAGTTTCAATGAGCAGTTCTTC,CATSSGFTGTSFNEQFF
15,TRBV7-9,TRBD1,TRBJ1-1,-,TGTGCCAGCAGCTCGGTTGACAGGGGAAGTACTGAAGCTTTCTTT,CASSSVDRGSTEAFF
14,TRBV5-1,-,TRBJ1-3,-,TGCGCCAGCAGGCGTGACAGCTCTGGAAACACCATATATTTT,CASRRDSSGNTIYF
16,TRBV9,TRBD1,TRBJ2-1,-,TGTGCCAGCAGCGTAGCAGGAAGGGGGCTCTACAATGAGCAGTTCTTC,CASSVAGRGLYNEQFF
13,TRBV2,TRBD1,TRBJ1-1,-,TGTGCCACCAAGGACACAGGGGACACTGAAGCTTTCTTT,CATKDTGDTEAFF
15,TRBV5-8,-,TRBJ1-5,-,TGTGCCAGCAGGCGTCCCGGGACAAACAATCAGCCCCAGCATTTT,CASRRPGTNNQPQHF
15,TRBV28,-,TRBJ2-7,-,TGTGCCAGCAGTTTAGGTAGCAGGGGTCGTCACGAGCAGTACTTC,CASSLGSRGRHEQYF
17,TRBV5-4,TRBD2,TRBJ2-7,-,TGTGCCAGCAGCTTGTATGGACTAGCGGGAGAATCCTACGAGCAGTACTTC,CASSLYGLAGESYEQYF
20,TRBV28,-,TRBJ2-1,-,TGTGCCAGCAGTTTTCATAAGGGACAGAACCTAGGAGCGGGCGGCAATGAGCAGTTCTTC,CASSFHKGQNLGAGGNEQFF
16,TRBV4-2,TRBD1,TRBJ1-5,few,TGTGCCAGCAGCCAAGAACAAGGGACAGGGGGGGAGCCCCAGCATTTT,CASSQEQGTGGEPQHF
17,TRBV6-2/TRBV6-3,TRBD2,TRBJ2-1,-,TGTGCCAGCAGTTACTCTGTCCCTAGCGGGAGGGGAAATGAGCAGTTCTTC,CASSYSVPSGRGNEQFF
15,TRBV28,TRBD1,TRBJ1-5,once,TGTGCCAGCAGTCCGGGACAGGGGTGGAGTGGGCCCCAGCATTTT,CASSPGQGWSGPQHF
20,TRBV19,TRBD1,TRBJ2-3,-,TGTGCCAGTAGTATCCCCTCCCTGACAGGGGACCCCCGGGCATGGAAAACGCAGTATTTT,CASSIPSLTGDPRAWKTQYF
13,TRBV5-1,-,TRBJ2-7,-,TGCGCCAGCAGCTTGTGGACAGTTAGGGAGCAGTACTTC,CASSLWTVREQYF
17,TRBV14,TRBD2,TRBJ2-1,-,TGTGCCAGCAGCCCACCGGGACTAGCGGGAGGGGGGAATGAGCAGTTCTTC,CASSPPGLAGGGNEQFF
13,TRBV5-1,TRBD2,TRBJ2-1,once,TGCGCCAGCCGACTAGCGGTATACAATGAGCAGTTCTTC,CASRLAVYNEQFF
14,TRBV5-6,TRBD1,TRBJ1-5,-,TGTGCCAGCAGCTTGGGACAGGGGGTCCAGCCCCAGCATTTT,CASSLGQGVQPQHF
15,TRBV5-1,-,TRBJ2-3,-,TGCGCCAGCAGCATACAGGGTACTAGCACAGATACGCAGTATTTT,CASSIQGTSTDTQYF
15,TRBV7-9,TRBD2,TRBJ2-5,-,TGTGCCAGCAGCCAAGGGACTAGCGTTGAAGAGACCCAGTACTTC,CASSQGTSVEETQYF
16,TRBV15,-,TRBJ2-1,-,TGTGCCACCAGCAGAGTGGGCGGGGAGAGTAGGAATGAGCAGTTCTTC,CATSRVGGESRNEQFF
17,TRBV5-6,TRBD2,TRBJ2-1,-,TGTGCCAGCAGCTTGAGCGCGGGACCCCCCGGGGGGGGTGAGCAGTTCTTC,CASSLSAGPPGGGEQFF
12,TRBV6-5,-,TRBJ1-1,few,TGTGCCAGTCTCGCAGTGAACACTGAAGCTTTCTTT,CASLAVNTEAFF
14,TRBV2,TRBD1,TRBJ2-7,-,TGTGCCAGCAAATGGGACAGGGGTACCTACGAGCAGTACTTC,CASKWDRGTYEQYF
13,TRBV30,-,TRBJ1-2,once,TGTGCCTGGAGTGGCGGGTACGGCTATGGCTACACCTTC,CAWSGGYGYGYTF
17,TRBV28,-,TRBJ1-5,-,TGTGCCAGCAGTTTATCCCCTGGCACGTATAGCAATCAGCCCCAGCATTTT,CASSLSPGTYSNQPQHF
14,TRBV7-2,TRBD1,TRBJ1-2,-,TGTGCCAGCAGCTCCGACAGGGTGGGATATGGCTACACCTTC,CASSSDRVGYGYTF
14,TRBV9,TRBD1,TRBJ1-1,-,TGTGCCAGCAGCGTCTCGGGACAGTCCACTGAAGCTTTCTTT,CASSVSGQSTEAFF